The clone carrying this TCR beta chain showed up just a few times. With 7 bases clipped from V and 7 bases from J, the junction kept 7 bases outside the gene matches. The CDR3 extends over 14 amino acids. Germline CDR1 is MNHEY and CDR2 is SVGEGT. This sample is drawn from a study of patients and donors after allogeneic stem cell transplantation. A single record per CDR3 protein comes from TCRdb applying MiXCR to the RT-PCR reads. The data hold hundreds of thousands of distinct CDR3 sequences, with 15% to 20% observed a single time. Sequenced sample: blood, either unsorted or a sorted T cell fraction (not recorded which). This receptor was obtained from a human donor who was either an allogeneic HSCT recipient or a stem cell or donor lymphocyte infusion donor (not recorded which). It is not recorded whose cells these are; they may come from a transplant donor. The genes are TRBV6-2 or TRBV6-3 and TRBJ2-7; 13 nucleotides align to TRBD2. The CDR3 DNA follows: TGTGCCAGCATAACTAGCGGGAGGGCGCGTGAGCAGTACTTC. Translated: CASITSGRAREQYF.